This T cell receptor (beta chain) was sequenced in a study of blood T cell repertoires in COVID-19. In the study overall: Sources were T cells, B-cell-depleted T cells, or PBMCs; the material itself was cDNA or gDNA.

Profiling relied on immunoSEQ multiplex PCR, and the TCRdb table lists in-frame clones only, not all of them. The sample includes approximately 360,000 clones, around nine tenths of them seen just once. Participants had their cohort set by participant-reported clinical history. CDR1 and CDR2 from the germline V gene are WSHSY and SAAADI. The CDR3 totals 15 residues. Trimming removed 0 bases at V and 2 bases at J, with 9 bases between. Sequenced material: PBMCs or T cells enriched from blood (not recorded which). The chain has TRBV10-2 and TRBJ2-3; D not certain. The receptor's source is a woman aged 25-40 years with acute COVID-19. This chain's CDR3 is CASSESVSDTDTQYF. In DNA, the CDR3 is TGCGCCAGCAGTGAGTCGGTAAGCGACACAGATACGCAGTATTTT.